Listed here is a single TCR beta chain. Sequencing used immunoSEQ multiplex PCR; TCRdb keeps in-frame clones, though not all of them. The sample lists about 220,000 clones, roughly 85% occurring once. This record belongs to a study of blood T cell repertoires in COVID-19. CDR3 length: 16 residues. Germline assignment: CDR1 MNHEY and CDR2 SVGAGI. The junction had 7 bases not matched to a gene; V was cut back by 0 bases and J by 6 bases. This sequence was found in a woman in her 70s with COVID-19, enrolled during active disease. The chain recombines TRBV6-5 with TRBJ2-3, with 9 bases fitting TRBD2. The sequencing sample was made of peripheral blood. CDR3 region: CASSYSGTSRGDTQYF. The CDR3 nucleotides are TGTGCCAGCAGTTACTCCGGGACTAGCCGGGGTGATACGCAGTATTTT.